This T cell receptor beta chain was recorded in a study of OX40 agonist ivuxolimab in advanced cancers. Trimming removed 1 base from V and 5 bases from J, with 5 bases in between. Germline-derived CDR1 and CDR2 are DFQATT and SNEGSKA (reference sequence). This CDR3 comprises 11 residues. Assay: immunoSEQ multiplex PCR; the TCRdb copy retains only in-frame clones and omits some. Here the sample spans around 61,000 clones, about 90% being singletons. General study points: Part of the nonresponder group also had normalized T-cell clonal expansion that was low. In CD8+ T cells, expanded clones were on average more numerous than in CD4+.

As regards this clone: Its antigen remains unknown.

The sequence was obtained from an adult with an advanced solid tumor such as melanoma, head and neck, liver or kidney cancer. This sample comprised CD4+ or CD8+ T cells sorted from blood, obtained in a trial of the OX40 agonist ivuxolimab. This chain links TRBV20-1 with TRBJ2-5; D is perhaps TRBD2 (5 bases). The CDR3 spells CSARGEETQYF. The CDR3 region has the DNA TGCAGTGCTAGAGGGGAGGAGACCCAGTACTTC.